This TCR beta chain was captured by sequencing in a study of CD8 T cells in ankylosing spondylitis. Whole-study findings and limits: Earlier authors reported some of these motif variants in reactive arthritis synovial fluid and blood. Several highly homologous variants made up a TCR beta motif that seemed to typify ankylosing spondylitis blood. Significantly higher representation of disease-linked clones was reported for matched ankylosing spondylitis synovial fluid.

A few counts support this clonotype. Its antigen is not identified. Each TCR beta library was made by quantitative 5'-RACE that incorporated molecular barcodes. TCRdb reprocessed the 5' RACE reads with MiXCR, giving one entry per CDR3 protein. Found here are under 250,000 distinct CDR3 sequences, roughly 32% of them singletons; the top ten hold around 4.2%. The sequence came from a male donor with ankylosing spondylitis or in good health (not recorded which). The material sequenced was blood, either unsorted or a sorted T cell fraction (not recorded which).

CDR3 nucleotide sequence: TGTGCCAGCAGCTTGGGGCAGGGCCAGAAAGAGACCCAGTACTTC. Its protein is CASSLGQGQKETQYF. The chain combines TRBV5-6 with TRBJ2-5; possibly TRBD1 for D (5 bases). Germline-derived CDR1 and CDR2 are SGHDT and YYEEEE. CDR3 length equals 15 residues. V lost 0 bases and J lost 3, with 12 bases in between.